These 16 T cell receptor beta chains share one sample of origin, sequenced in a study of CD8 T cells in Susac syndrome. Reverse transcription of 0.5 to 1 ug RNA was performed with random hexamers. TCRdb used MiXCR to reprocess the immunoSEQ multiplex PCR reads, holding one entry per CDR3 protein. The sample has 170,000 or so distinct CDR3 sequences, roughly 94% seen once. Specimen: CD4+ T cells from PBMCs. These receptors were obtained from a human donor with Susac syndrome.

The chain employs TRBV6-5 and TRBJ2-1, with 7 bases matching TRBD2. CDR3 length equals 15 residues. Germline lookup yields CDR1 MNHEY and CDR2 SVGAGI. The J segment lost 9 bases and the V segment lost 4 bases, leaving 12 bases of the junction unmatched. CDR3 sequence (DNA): TGTGCCAGCAGTTTGGGCGGGAGCGGAACCGGTGAGCAGTTCTTC. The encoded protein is CASSLGGSGTGEQFF.

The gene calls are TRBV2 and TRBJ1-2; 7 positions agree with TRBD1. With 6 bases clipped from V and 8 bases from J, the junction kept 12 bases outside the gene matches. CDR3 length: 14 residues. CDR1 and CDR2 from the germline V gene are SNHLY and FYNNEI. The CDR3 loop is CASSQLGQVGGYTF. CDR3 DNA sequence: TGTGCCAGCAGCCAACTTGGACAGGTCGGCGGCTACACCTTC.

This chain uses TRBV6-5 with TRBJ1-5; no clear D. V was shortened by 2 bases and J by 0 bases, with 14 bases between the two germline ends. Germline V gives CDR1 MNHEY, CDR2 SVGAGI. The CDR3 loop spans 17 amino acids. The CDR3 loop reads CASSYPITRYSNQPQHF. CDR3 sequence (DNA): TGTGCCAGCAGTTACCCTATTACCCGCTATAGCAATCAGCCCCAGCATTTT.

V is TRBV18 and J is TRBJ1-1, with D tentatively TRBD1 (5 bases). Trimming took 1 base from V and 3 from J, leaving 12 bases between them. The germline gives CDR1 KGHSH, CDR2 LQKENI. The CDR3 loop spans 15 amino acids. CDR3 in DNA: TGTGCCAGCTCACCACTCAGGGAAGGGGACACTGAAGCTTTCTTT. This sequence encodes CASSPLREGDTEAFF.

CDR3 DNA sequence: TGTGCCAGCAGCCCCCGATTTTCGGGCGAGCAGTACTTC. It is translated as CASSPRFSGEQYF. This rearrangement joins TRBV9 to TRBJ2-7; D gene uncertain. CDR1 is SGDLS and CDR2 is YYNGEE in the germline V gene. This CDR3 comprises 13 residues. V was cut by 4 bases and J by 6 bases, with 14 bases left in between.

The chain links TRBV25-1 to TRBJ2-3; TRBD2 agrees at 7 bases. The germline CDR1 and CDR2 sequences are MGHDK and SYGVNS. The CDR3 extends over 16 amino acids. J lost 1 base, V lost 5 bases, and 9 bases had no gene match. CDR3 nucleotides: TGTGCCAGCAGTTCCCCTAGCCGGGGGGGCACAGATACGCAGTATTTT. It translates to CASSSPSRGGTDTQYF.

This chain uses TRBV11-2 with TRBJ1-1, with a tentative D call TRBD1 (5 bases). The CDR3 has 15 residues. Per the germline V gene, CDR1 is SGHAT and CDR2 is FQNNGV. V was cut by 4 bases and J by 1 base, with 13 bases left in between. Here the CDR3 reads CASSSYGTANTEAFF. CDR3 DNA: TGTGCCAGCAGCTCCTACGGGACGGCGAACACTGAAGCTTTCTTT.

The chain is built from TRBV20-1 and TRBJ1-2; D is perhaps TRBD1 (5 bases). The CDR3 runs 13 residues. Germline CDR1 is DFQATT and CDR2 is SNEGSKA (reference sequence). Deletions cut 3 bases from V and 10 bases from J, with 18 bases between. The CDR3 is CSARGQQVADYTF. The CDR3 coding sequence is TGCAGTGCTAGGGGGCAGCAGGTTGCAGACTACACCTTC.

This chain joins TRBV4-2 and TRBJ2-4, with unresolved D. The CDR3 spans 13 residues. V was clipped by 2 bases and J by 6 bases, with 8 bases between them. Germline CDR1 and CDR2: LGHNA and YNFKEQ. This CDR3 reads CASSQPEINIQYF. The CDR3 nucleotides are TGTGCCAGCAGCCAACCCGAGATAAACATTCAGTACTTC.

The CDR3: CASSPQGREKLFF. As DNA, the CDR3 is TGTGCCAGCAGCCCTCAGGGGAGGGAAAAACTGTTTTTT. The chain has TRBV25-1 and TRBJ1-4, with D maybe TRBD1 (6 bases). The CDR3 spans 13 residues. V was shortened by 6 bases and J by 8 bases, with 13 bases between the two germline ends. Germline V gene lookup returns CDR1 MGHDK and CDR2 SYGVNS.

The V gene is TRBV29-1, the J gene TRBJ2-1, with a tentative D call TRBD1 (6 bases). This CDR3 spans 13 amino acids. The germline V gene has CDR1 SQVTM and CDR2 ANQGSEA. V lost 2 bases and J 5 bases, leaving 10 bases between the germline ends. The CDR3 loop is CSVERGSDNEQFF. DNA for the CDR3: TGCAGCGTTGAAAGGGGGAGTGACAATGAGCAGTTCTTC.

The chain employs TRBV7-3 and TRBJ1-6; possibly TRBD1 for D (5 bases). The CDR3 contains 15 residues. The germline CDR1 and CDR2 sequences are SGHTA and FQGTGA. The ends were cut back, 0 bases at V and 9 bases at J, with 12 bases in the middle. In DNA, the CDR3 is TGTGCCAGCAGCTTAACAGGAGGGACGGGTTCACCCCTCCACTTT. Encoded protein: CASSLTGGTGSPLHF.

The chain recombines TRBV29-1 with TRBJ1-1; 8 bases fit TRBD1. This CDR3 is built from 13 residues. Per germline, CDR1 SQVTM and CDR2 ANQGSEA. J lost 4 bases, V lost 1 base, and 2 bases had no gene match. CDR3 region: CSVEAGGFTEAFF. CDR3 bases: TGCAGCGTTGAAGCAGGGGGCTTCACTGAAGCTTTCTTT.

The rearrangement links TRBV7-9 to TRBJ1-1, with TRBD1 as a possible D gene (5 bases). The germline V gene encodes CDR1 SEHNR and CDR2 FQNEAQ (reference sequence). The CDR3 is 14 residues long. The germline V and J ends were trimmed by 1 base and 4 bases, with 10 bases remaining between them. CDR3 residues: CASSLVGAPTEAFF. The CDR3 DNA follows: TGTGCCAGCAGCTTAGTAGGGGCTCCCACTGAAGCTTTCTTT.

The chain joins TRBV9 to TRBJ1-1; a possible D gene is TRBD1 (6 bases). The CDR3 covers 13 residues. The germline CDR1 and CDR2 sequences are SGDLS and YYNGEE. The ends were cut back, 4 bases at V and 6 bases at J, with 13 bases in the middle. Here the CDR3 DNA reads TGTGCCAGCAGCCCTACAGGGACCGCTGAAGCTTTCTTT. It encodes CASSPTGTAEAFF.

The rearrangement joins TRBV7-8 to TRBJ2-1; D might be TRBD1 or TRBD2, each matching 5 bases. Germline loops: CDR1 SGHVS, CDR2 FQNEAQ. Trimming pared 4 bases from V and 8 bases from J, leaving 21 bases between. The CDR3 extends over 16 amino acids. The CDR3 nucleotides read TGTGCCAGCAGCTCCTCCGGGACCTATGTGGGAGATGAGCAGTTCTTC. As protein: CASSSSGTYVGDEQFF.